This T cell receptor beta chain stems from a study of blood T cell repertoires in COVID-19. Study as a whole: Some COVID-19 samples were acute and others convalescent; all came from the United States, Italy and Spain. The analysed material was cDNA or gDNA that came from T cells, B-cell-depleted T cells, or PBMCs.

This clone was counted a single time. From germline, CDR1 is SNHLY and CDR2 FYNNEI. The CDR3 spans 14 residues. The V and J ends lost 5 bases and 1 base respectively, with 11 bases between them. Sequencing was performed with immunoSEQ multiplex PCR; in TCRdb, only in-frame clones are kept and a portion is missing. This sample carries fewer than 150,000 clones, around 86% of them seen once, and the ten largest clones take approximately 20%. This TCR derives from a woman between 50 and 59 years old who had recovered from COVID-19. The sequenced sample consisted of peripheral blood. The chain combines TRBV2 with TRBJ2-5; the D gene is possibly TRBD1 (6 bases). The CDR3 sequence is CASSYDRSQETQYF. CDR3 nucleotides: TGTGCCAGCAGTTATGACAGGTCCCAAGAGACCCAGTACTTC.